Presented here are 25 T cell receptor beta chains from one specimen sequenced in a study of control samples from healthy donors and cancer patients. Method: immunoSEQ multiplex PCR; TCRdb's copy keeps in-frame clones and lacks some. Of some 150,000 clones in the sample, 94% were seen once. The sequencing sample was made of blood. The receptors come from a man between 40 and 49 years old in good health.

This chain links TRBV7-3 with TRBJ1-1, with D perhaps matching TRBD1 (5 bases). The CDR3 is made up of 13 amino acids. Germline V lookup: CDR1 SGHTA, CDR2 FQGTGA. With 6 bases removed from V and 0 bases from J, the gap between germline ends came to 8 bases. This CDR3 reads CASSQTVNTEAFF. For the CDR3, the DNA is TGTGCCAGCAGTCAGACAGTGAACACTGAAGCTTTCTTT.

The chain couples TRBV6-1 to TRBJ2-7, with TRBD2 matching over 12 bases. The CDR3 extends over 16 amino acids. Germline V gene data show CDR1 as MNHNS and CDR2 as SASEGT. Trimming removed 2 bases from V and 3 bases from J; junction bases left unmatched: 5. DNA for the CDR3: TGTGCCAGCAGTGAATCCAAACTAGCGGGAGGCTACGAGCAGTACTTC. It codes for CASSESKLAGGYEQYF.

The rearrangement links TRBV5-4 to TRBJ2-1; maybe TRBD2 (6 bases). CDR3 size: 16 residues. Trimming cost V 0 bases and J 0 bases, with 10 bases left between them. Germline-derived CDR1 and CDR2 are SGHNT and YYREEE (reference sequence). CDR3: CASSLAGVISYNEQFF. CDR3 in DNA: TGTGCCAGCAGCTTGGCGGGAGTGATCTCCTACAATGAGCAGTTCTTC.

The chain uses TRBV6-9 and TRBJ2-2; TRBD2 matches at 12 bases. Trimming at V came to 7 bases and at J to 4 bases, leaving 4 bases not matched to a gene. Germline CDR1 MNHGY, CDR2 SVAAGI. The CDR3 has 15 amino acids. The CDR3 nucleotides are TGTGCCAGCAACCGGACTAGCGGGGCCACCGGGGAGCTGTTTTTT. This gives the protein CASNRTSGATGELFF.

The chain couples TRBV3-1 (or the pseudogene TRBV3-2) to TRBJ1-5, with D unclear. Between the trimmed V and J ends, which lost 2 bases and 4 bases, there was a span of 18 bases. CDR1 is LGHDT and CDR2 is YNNKEL in the germline V gene (reference sequence). CDR3 size: 17 residues. CDR3 in DNA: TGTGCCAGCAGCCAACCAGAGACTTTTGGGATGAATCAGCCCCAGCATTTT. This gives the protein CASSQPETFGMNQPQHF.

This clone was seen once. This specimen includes other DNA sequences encoding the same CDR3. The chain recombines TRBV5-1 with TRBJ1-5; D gene ambiguous. V was trimmed by 4 bases and J by 2 bases, leaving 10 bases between them. The CDR3 contains 14 residues. Germline V gives CDR1 SGHRS, CDR2 YFSETQ. CDR3 coding DNA: TGCGCCAGCAGCCTGGAGGGTCGCAATCAGCCCCAGCATTTT. It encodes CASSLEGRNQPQHF.

The chain recombines TRBV29-1 with TRBJ1-1, with a tentative D call TRBD1 (5 bases). Trimming took 7 bases from V and 0 from J, leaving 12 bases between them. Germline V gene data show CDR1 as SQVTM and CDR2 as ANQGSEA. This CDR3 has 13 residues. DNA for the CDR3: TGCAGCGCTAAGGGGCCGTTGAACACTGAAGCTTTCTTT. Amino acid sequence: CSAKGPLNTEAFF.

This sequence joins TRBV7-9 and TRBJ2-7, with TRBD1 identical over 7 bases. Per the germline V gene, CDR1 is SEHNR and CDR2 is FQNEAQ (reference sequence). V gave up 5 bases and J gave up 6 bases; unmatched junction bases: 10. The length of the CDR3 is 14 residues. The CDR3 region is CASSEGAGFSEQYF. CDR3 nucleotide sequence: TGTGCCAGCAGCGAGGGGGCCGGGTTCTCCGAGCAGTACTTC.

The chain combines TRBV6-2 or TRBV6-3 with TRBJ1-2, with D maybe TRBD1 (5 bases). Germline loops: CDR1 MNHEY, CDR2 SVGEGT. The CDR3 is 14 amino acids. V lost 5 bases, J lost 3 bases, and 13 bases lay in between. Here the CDR3 reads CASSPEGTHYGYTF. DNA of the CDR3: TGTGCCAGCAGTCCCGAGGGGACCCACTATGGCTACACCTTC.

This chain joins TRBV6-6 and TRBJ1-5; D is perhaps TRBD1 (5 bases). V shed 6 bases and J shed 0 bases, with 9 bases lying between them. Germline CDR1 reads MNHNY; CDR2 reads SVGAGI (reference sequence). The CDR3 is made up of 14 amino acids. This CDR3 is CASSLGLSNQPQHF. In DNA, the CDR3 is TGTGCCAGCAGCCTGGGACTTAGCAATCAGCCCCAGCATTTT.

This clone was recorded once. DNA of the CDR3: TGTGCCAGCAGCGTAGGGGGGGGCTTCGGCTACACCTTC. Translation: CASSVGGGFGYTF. The chain joins TRBV9 to TRBJ1-2; perhaps TRBD1 as D (6 bases). This CDR3 has 13 residues. The V end lost 0 bases, the J end lost 8 bases, and 11 bases lay between the germline ends. Germline values: CDR1 SGDLS, CDR2 YYNGEE.

The V and J genes are TRBV12-3 or TRBV12-4 and TRBJ1-5; TRBD1 matches 7 bases. The CDR3 covers 13 residues. Unmatched junction bases numbered 4, after V lost 7 bases and J lost 4 bases. The CDR3 bases are TGTGCCAGCATCCAGGGGGAGAATCAGCCCCAGCATTTT. Its protein is CASIQGENQPQHF.

V gene TRBV29-1 combines with J gene TRBJ2-3, with D tentatively TRBD2 (6 bases). Between the trimmed V and J ends, which lost 6 bases and 1 base, there was a span of 14 bases. Germline CDR1 and CDR2: SQVTM and ANQGSEA. The CDR3 has 14 amino acids. CDR3 sequence: CSVPWERGTDTQYF. DNA for the CDR3: TGCAGCGTCCCCTGGGAGCGGGGCACAGATACGCAGTATTTT.

The rearrangement uses TRBV7-2 and TRBJ2-3, with a tentative D call TRBD2 (5 bases). There are 12 residues in the CDR3. Germline V gives CDR1 SGHTA, CDR2 FQGNSA. Trimming left V 3 bases short and J 8 bases short, with 9 bases between. CDR3 bases: TGTGCCAGCAGCTTTCGGGGTGGTACGCAGTATTTT. Encoded protein: CASSFRGGTQYF.

The chain uses TRBV14 and TRBJ1-2, with D tentatively TRBD1 (5 bases). Trimming stripped 0 bases from V and 3 bases from J, with 14 bases between. This CDR3 has 16 residues. The germline gives CDR1 SGHDN, CDR2 FVKESK. CDR3 coding DNA: TGTGCCAGCAGCCAAGAAGGGGCCTCCTTGGACTATGGCTACACCTTC. Translation: CASSQEGASLDYGYTF.

The rearrangement joins TRBV19 to TRBJ1-1; D is undetermined. CDR3 size: 12 residues. Germline assignment: CDR1 LNHDA and CDR2 SQIVND (reference sequence). V lost 7 bases and J 4 bases, leaving 10 bases between the germline ends. The CDR3 loop reads CASKGRGTEAFF. The CDR3 nucleotides are TGTGCCAGTAAGGGCCGTGGCACTGAAGCTTTCTTT.

The rearrangement joins TRBV24-1 to TRBJ2-5; D gene uncertain. V shed 7 bases and J shed 5 bases, with 10 bases lying between them. The length of the CDR3 is 12 residues. Germline V gene data show CDR1 as KGHDR and CDR2 as SFDVKD. CDR3 amino acids: CATSRPGETQYF. In DNA, the CDR3 is TGTGCCACCAGCCGTCCTGGTGAGACCCAGTACTTC.

This chain links TRBV5-4 with TRBJ2-1, with 13 bases matching TRBD2. The CDR3 is 16 amino acids. The V and J ends lost 5 bases and 7 bases, in that order; junction bases with no gene match: 9. CDR1 SGHNT and CDR2 YYREEE come from the germline V gene (reference sequence). CDR3 sequence (DNA): TGTGCCAGCAGACCGGGACTAGCGGGAAACTTGAATGAGCAGTTCTTC. Its protein is CASRPGLAGNLNEQFF.

The table lists this clone with a few counts. This chain links TRBV18 with TRBJ2-5; 7 nucleotides agree with TRBD2. Germline V gene data show CDR1 as KGHSH and CDR2 as LQKENI. With V trimmed by 3 bases and J by 1 base, 8 bases remained unmatched. CDR3 length: 16 amino acids. CDR3 sequence (DNA): TGTGCCAGCTCACCCCTGGGTAGCGGGCTCCAAGAGACCCAGTACTTC. Translated: CASSPLGSGLQETQYF.

This chain joins TRBV2 and TRBJ1-5, with D perhaps matching TRBD1 (5 bases). Germline V gene data show CDR1 as SNHLY and CDR2 as FYNNEI. Deletions cut 4 bases from V and 0 bases from J, with 13 bases between. This CDR3 spans 16 amino acids. The CDR3 loop reads CASSGRQTDSNQPQHF. The DNA of the CDR3 is TGTGCCAGCAGTGGGAGACAGACAGATAGCAATCAGCCCCAGCATTTT.

This clone occurred once. The rearrangement uses TRBV5-6 and TRBJ2-1, with a weak D call TRBD2 (6 bases). The CDR3 is 15 amino acids. Trimming took 4 bases from V and 0 from J, leaving 11 bases between them. CDR1 is SGHDT and CDR2 is YYEEEE in the germline V gene. The CDR3 reads CASSPGLSSYNEQFF. CDR3 in DNA: TGTGCCAGCAGCCCGGGACTGAGCTCCTACAATGAGCAGTTCTTC.

The chain links TRBV5-6 to TRBJ1-1; D not resolved. V was clipped by 1 base and J by 0 bases, with 10 bases between them. This CDR3 region has 15 residues. CDR1 is SGHDT and CDR2 is YYEEEE in the germline V gene. DNA of the CDR3: TGTGCCAGCAGCTTGAATCCATCCTTGAACACTGAAGCTTTCTTT. This translates into CASSLNPSLNTEAFF. The whole variable domain, filled in from reference TRBV5-6 and TRBJ1-1, reads DAGVTQSPTHLIKTRGQQVTLRCSPKSGHDTVSWYQQALGQGPQFIFQYYEEEERQRGNFPDRFSGHQFPNYSSELNVNALLLGDSALYLCASSLNPSLNTEAFFGQGTRLTVV.

The chain is built from TRBV6-6 and TRBJ1-1, with 8 bases that match TRBD1. V dropped 6 bases and J dropped 5; count of bases not matched to a gene: 11. Germline CDR1 is MNHNY and CDR2 is SVGAGI (reference sequence). The CDR3 is 15 residues long. This CDR3 is CASRDRAQGGTEAFF. The CDR3 DNA sequence: TGTGCCAGCAGGGACAGGGCCCAAGGGGGGACTGAAGCTTTCTTT.

This chain links TRBV5-1 with TRBJ1-5; D remains unclear. Trimming left V 4 bases short and J 1 base short, with 9 bases between. CDR1 is SGHRS and CDR2 is YFSETQ in the germline V gene. The CDR3 runs to 14 residues. The CDR3 bases are TGCGCCAGCAGCCACGAGGGAAGCAATCAGCCCCAGCATTTT. It codes for CASSHEGSNQPQHF.

The chain is built from TRBV4-3 and TRBJ1-1, with D possibly being TRBD1 (6 bases). The V end lost 0 bases, the J end lost 3 bases, and 11 bases lay between the germline ends. This CDR3 comprises 15 residues. CDR1 and CDR2 from the germline V gene are LGHNA and YSLEER. CDR3 in amino acids: CASSQDRRGYTEAFF. The CDR3 DNA reads as TGCGCCAGCAGCCAAGATCGTAGGGGGTACACTGAAGCTTTCTTT.